Listed below are T cell receptor beta chains from one sample, sequenced in a study of shared clonotypes between healthy human individuals. Some clones are missing from TCRdb's copy, which holds only in-frame ones; the method was immunoSEQ multiplex PCR. Among roughly 2 million clones listed, 85% to 95% were seen once. Sample: naive CD4+ T cells sorted from blood. Receptors originate from a man aged 18 to 30 in good health. Both conserved end residues are part of each CDR3. A D gene is named only where the DNA matches it firmly. Rows give clone size only sometimes, using once, few, many, or a class for an expanded clone.

size	V	D	J	CDR3	DNA
NA	TRBV15	NA	TRBJ2-7	CATSRFGTGSYEQYF	TGTGCCACCAGCAGATTCGGGACCGGGTCCTACGAGCAGTACTTC
once	TRBV30	NA	TRBJ1-2	CAWSVGRYGYTF	TGTGCCTGGAGTGTAGGACGGTATGGCTACACCTTC
NA	TRBV5-4	NA	TRBJ2-7	CASSHAGQRSREQYF	TGTGCCAGCAGCCACGCGGGACAGCGATCGCGAGAGCAGTACTTC
NA	TRBV4-1	NA	TRBJ1-2	CASSQEGPGARYGYTF	TGCGCCAGCAGCCAAGAGGGGCCAGGGGCACGGTATGGCTACACCTTC
NA	TRBV30	NA	TRBJ1-2	CAWSGAAGYGYTF	TGTGCCTGGAGTGGGGCGGCCGGCTATGGCTACACCTTC
once	TRBV18	NA	TRBJ2-7	CASSPLPGSYEQYF	TGTGCCAGCTCACCACTCCCAGGGTCCTACGAGCAGTACTTC
NA	TRBV5-6	TRBD1	TRBJ1-2	CASSFLDRGDGYTF	TGTGCCAGCAGCTTCCTGGACAGGGGAGATGGCTACACCTTC
NA	TRBV2	NA	TRBJ1-1	CASSEHNPEAFF	TGTGCCAGCAGTGAACACAACCCTGAAGCTTTCTTT
NA	TRBV2	NA	TRBJ1-1	CASSLRENTEAFF	TGTGCCAGCAGCCTGAGGGAGAACACTGAAGCTTTCTTT
NA	TRBV30	NA	TRBJ1-2	CAWSVLPDSLGGYTF	TGTGCCTGGAGTGTACTCCCGGACAGTTTGGGTGGCTACACCTTC
NA	TRBV7-2	NA	TRBJ2-7	CASSPRTAGQDEQYF	TGTGCCAGCAGCCCGAGGACAGCCGGGCAGGACGAGCAGTACTTC
NA	TRBV7-6	TRBD2	TRBJ2-3	CASSFTSGGATDTQYF	TGTGCCAGCAGCTTTACTAGCGGGGGGGCGACAGATACGCAGTATTTT
NA	TRBV5-6	NA	TRBJ1-2	CASSPTAGGYTF	TGTGCCAGCAGCCCTACAGCGGGTGGCTACACCTTC
NA	TRBV6-5	NA	TRBJ1-5	CASSYTGLGNQPQHF	TGTGCCAGCAGTTACACAGGGTTGGGCAATCAGCCCCAGCATTTT
once	TRBV7-2	TRBD1	TRBJ2-7	CASSLVTGGSIYEQYF	TGTGCCAGCAGCTTAGTAACAGGGGGAAGCATCTACGAGCAGTACTTC
NA	TRBV19	NA	TRBJ1-5	CASSMVAGVQPQHF	TGTGCCAGTAGTATGGTTGCAGGGGTCCAGCCCCAGCATTTT
NA	TRBV2	NA	TRBJ2-7	CASRDFSYEQYF	TGTGCCAGCAGGGACTTTTCCTACGAGCAGTACTTC
NA	TRBV27	NA	TRBJ2-6	CASSLWGTGANVLTF	TGTGCCAGCAGTTTATGGGGGACTGGGGCCAACGTCCTGACTTTC
NA	TRBV18	TRBD2	TRBJ2-7	CASSPGLAGIYEQYF	TGTGCCAGCTCACCAGGACTAGCGGGAATATACGAGCAGTACTTC
NA	TRBV7-9	TRBD2	TRBJ2-5	CASSWSGSETQYF	TGTGCCAGCAGCTGGAGCGGGAGCGAGACCCAGTACTTC
NA	TRBV5-4	NA	TRBJ1-1	CASSFALGTEAFF	TGTGCCAGCAGTTTCGCCCTAGGGACTGAAGCTTTCTTT
NA	TRBV11-2	NA	TRBJ2-5	CASSWRGSGQETQYF	TGTGCCAGCAGCTGGCGTGGGTCAGGGCAAGAGACCCAGTACTTC
NA	TRBV18	TRBD2	TRBJ2-7	CASSPFGGGSSYEQYF	TGTGCCAGCTCGCCCTTCGGCGGGGGGAGCTCCTACGAGCAGTACTTC
NA	TRBV11-2	TRBD1	TRBJ2-5	CASSSGGTGVGETQYF	TGTGCCAGCAGCTCTGGAGGGACAGGGGTAGGAGAGACCCAGTACTTC
NA	TRBV5-4	NA	TRBJ2-1	CASSLGPQSSYNEQFF	TGTGCCAGCAGCTTGGGCCCACAGAGCTCCTACAATGAGCAGTTCTTC
NA	TRBV4-1	TRBD1	TRBJ1-6	CASSQEGMKDRGRSPLHF	TGCGCCAGCAGCCAAGAAGGGATGAAGGACAGGGGAAGGTCACCCCTCCACTTT
once	TRBV30	TRBD1	TRBJ1-1	CAWTSPGGPMNTEAFF	TGTGCCTGGACCTCGCCAGGGGGCCCCATGAACACTGAAGCTTTCTTT
NA	TRBV7-9	TRBD1	TRBJ1-1	CASSPGTGAFF	TGTGCCAGCAGCCCCGGGACAGGGGCTTTCTTT
NA	TRBV5-1	TRBD2	TRBJ2-1	CASSLAPLAGGLNEQFF	TGCGCCAGCAGCTTGGCCCCTCTAGCGGGAGGGCTCAATGAGCAGTTCTTC
NA	TRBV6-5	NA	TRBJ2-7	CASSRVGVAYEQYF	TGTGCCAGCAGTCGAGTAGGGGTTGCCTACGAGCAGTACTTC
NA	TRBV6-6	TRBD1	TRBJ1-6	CASSYGQGGSPLHF	TGTGCCAGCAGCTACGGACAGGGGGGATCACCCCTCCACTTT
NA	TRBV7-8	NA	TRBJ2-2	CASRGTLNTGELFF	TGTGCCAGTCGCGGGACTCTTAACACCGGGGAGCTGTTTTTT
NA	TRBV9	NA	TRBJ2-3	CASSSRTGTDTQYF	TGTGCCAGCAGCTCCCGGACAGGCACAGATACGCAGTATTTT
NA	TRBV4-3	TRBD1	TRBJ1-5	CASSQESGQSNQPQHF	TGCGCCAGCAGCCAAGAATCGGGACAGAGTAATCAGCCCCAGCATTTT
NA	TRBV7-2	TRBD2	TRBJ2-5	CASRVAGGSVGTQYF	TGTGCCAGCAGAGTAGCGGGGGGCTCCGTAGGGACCCAGTACTTC
NA	TRBV18	NA	TRBJ2-4	CASSPPQKAKNIQYF	TGTGCCAGCTCACCACCGCAGAAAGCCAAAAACATTCAGTACTTC
NA	TRBV18	TRBD2	TRBJ2-7	CASSLTGTSGAYEQYF	TGTGCCAGCTCGCTTACCGGGACTAGCGGGGCCTACGAGCAGTACTTC
NA	TRBV9	TRBD1	TRBJ1-1	CASSARQGASNTEAFF	TGTGCCAGCAGCGCGAGACAGGGGGCTTCGAACACTGAAGCTTTCTTT
NA	TRBV7-6	NA	TRBJ1-4	CASSTQIAGEKLFF	TGTGCCAGCAGCACCCAAATCGCGGGTGAAAAACTGTTTTTT
NA	TRBV5-7	TRBD2	TRBJ2-4	CASRCWIGIAGIQYF	TGTGCCAGCAGATGTTGGATCGGAATAGCGGGTATTCAGTACTTC
NA	TRBV30	TRBD1	TRBJ2-7	CAWSVTGGQEQYF	TGTGCCTGGAGTGTTACAGGGGGTCAGGAGCAGTACTTC
NA	TRBV7-2	NA	TRBJ1-2	CASSLTGDLGYTF	TGTGCCAGCAGCCTCACGGGGGATCTCGGCTACACCTTC
NA	TRBV28	NA	TRBJ2-3	CASRPPGTDTQYF	TGTGCCAGCAGGCCCCCCGGCACAGATACGCAGTATTTT
NA	TRBV5-1	TRBD2	TRBJ2-1	CASSLGVAGNEQFF	TGCGCCAGCAGCTTGGGGGTAGCGGGCAATGAGCAGTTCTTC
NA	TRBV28	NA	TRBJ2-3	CASSFAAYSTDTQYF	TGTGCCAGCAGTTTCGCCGCGTACTCCACAGATACGCAGTATTTT
once	TRBV11-2	NA	TRBJ1-4	CASSLGTFEKLFF	TGTGCCAGCAGCTTAGGAACTTTTGAAAAACTGTTTTTT
NA	TRBV6-1	TRBD2	TRBJ2-7	CASMTRGLAHEQYF	TGTGCCAGCATGACAAGGGGACTAGCCCACGAGCAGTACTTC
NA	TRBV4-1	TRBD1	TRBJ2-5	CASSQAPGQVDETQYF	TGCGCCAGCAGCCAAGCCCCGGGACAGGTAGACGAGACCCAGTACTTC
NA	TRBV18	TRBD2	TRBJ2-7	CASSQGEGYEQYF	TGTGCCAGCTCCCAAGGGGAGGGTTACGAGCAGTACTTC
NA	TRBV5-5	TRBD1	TRBJ1-6	CASSTSGTGIPGYNSPLHF	TGTGCCAGCAGCACTTCCGGGACAGGGATACCGGGATATAATTCACCCCTCCACTTT
few	TRBV19	NA	TRBJ1-5	CASSMLSTGPSNQPQHF	TGTGCCAGTAGTATGTTGTCGACAGGTCCTAGCAATCAGCCCCAGCATTTT
NA	TRBV30	NA	TRBJ1-1	CAWNFRGTERAFF	TGTGCCTGGAATTTTCGTGGGACTGAAAGAGCTTTCTTT
NA	TRBV5-6	NA	TRBJ2-1	CASSLGLTYNEQFF	TGTGCCAGCAGCCTGGGACTCACCTACAATGAGCAGTTCTTC
NA	TRBV4-1	TRBD2	TRBJ2-3	CASRPLGLAGGNTQYF	TGCGCCAGCCGTCCCCTCGGACTAGCGGGGGGGAATACGCAGTATTTT
NA	TRBV7-9	TRBD1	TRBJ2-1	CASSSTQGLSFHEQFF	TGTGCCAGCAGCTCTACACAGGGGTTAAGTTTTCATGAGCAGTTCTTC
NA	TRBV4-3	NA	TRBJ2-7	CASSQDLAGTKRGEQYF	TGCGCCAGCAGCCAAGATCTTGCGGGGACAAAGCGCGGGGAGCAGTACTTC
NA	TRBV6-1	NA	TRBJ1-2	CASSKPDDFSGGYTF	TGTGCCAGCTCCAAACCGGACGACTTTTCCGGTGGCTACACCTTC
NA	TRBV28	NA	TRBJ2-5	CASSLSAAQETQYF	TGTGCCAGCAGTTTAAGCGCGGCTCAAGAGACCCAGTACTTC
NA	TRBV6-5	TRBD2	TRBJ2-3	CASRLAGVGPDTQYF	TGTGCCAGCAGACTAGCGGGAGTGGGCCCAGATACGCAGTATTTT